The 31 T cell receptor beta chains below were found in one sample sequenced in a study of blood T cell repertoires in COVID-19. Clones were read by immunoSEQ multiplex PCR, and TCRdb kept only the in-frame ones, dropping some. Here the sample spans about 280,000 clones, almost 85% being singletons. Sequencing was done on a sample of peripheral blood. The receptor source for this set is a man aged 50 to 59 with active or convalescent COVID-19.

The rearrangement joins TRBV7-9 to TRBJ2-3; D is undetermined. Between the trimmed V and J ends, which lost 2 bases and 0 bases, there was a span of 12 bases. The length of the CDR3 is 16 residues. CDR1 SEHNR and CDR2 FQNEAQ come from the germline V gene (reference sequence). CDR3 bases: TGTGCCAGCAGCTTATTTCGAGGATCTAGCACAGATACGCAGTATTTT. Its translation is CASSLFRGSSTDTQYF.

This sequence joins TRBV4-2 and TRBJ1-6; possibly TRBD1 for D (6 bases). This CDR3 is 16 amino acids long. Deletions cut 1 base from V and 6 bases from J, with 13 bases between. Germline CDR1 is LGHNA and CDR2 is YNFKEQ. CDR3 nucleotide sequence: TGTGCCAGCAGCCAAGTAGGACAGAGCATTAATTCACCCCTCCACTTT. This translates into CASSQVGQSINSPLHF.

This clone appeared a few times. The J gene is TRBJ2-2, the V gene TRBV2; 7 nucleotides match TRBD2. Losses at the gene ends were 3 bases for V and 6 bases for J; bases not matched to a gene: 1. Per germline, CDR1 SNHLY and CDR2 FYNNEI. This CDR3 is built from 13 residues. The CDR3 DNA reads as TGTGCCAGCAGTGATCGGGGGGCCGGGGAGCTGTTTTTT. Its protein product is CASSDRGAGELFF.

The CDR3 coding sequence is TGTGCCAGCAGCTTGAGGCGGGGCTCCTACGAGCAGTACTTC. This translates into CASSLRRGSYEQYF. The rearrangement uses TRBV7-9 and TRBJ2-7; perhaps TRBD2 as D (6 bases). The V gene's germline CDR1 is SEHNR and CDR2 FQNEAQ (reference sequence). The CDR3 has 14 amino acids. The V gene lost 3 bases and the J gene lost 0 bases, with 9 bases spanning the gap.

In nucleotides, the CDR3 is TGTGCCTGGAGTCCACCTGACAGCAATAATTCACCCCTCCACTTT. Its translation: CAWSPPDSNNSPLHF. The chain joins TRBV30 to TRBJ1-6; maybe TRBD1 (5 bases). The V and J ends lost 2 bases and 5 bases respectively, with 13 bases between them. CDR3 size: 15 residues. The V gene's germline CDR1 is GTSNPN and CDR2 SVGIG (reference sequence).

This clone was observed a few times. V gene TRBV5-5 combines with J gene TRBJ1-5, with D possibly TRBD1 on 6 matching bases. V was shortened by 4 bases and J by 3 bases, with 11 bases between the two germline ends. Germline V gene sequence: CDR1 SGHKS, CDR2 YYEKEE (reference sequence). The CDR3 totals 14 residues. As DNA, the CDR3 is TGTGCCAGCAGCCTGGACAGAAACAATCAGCCCCAGCATTTT. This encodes CASSLDRNNQPQHF.

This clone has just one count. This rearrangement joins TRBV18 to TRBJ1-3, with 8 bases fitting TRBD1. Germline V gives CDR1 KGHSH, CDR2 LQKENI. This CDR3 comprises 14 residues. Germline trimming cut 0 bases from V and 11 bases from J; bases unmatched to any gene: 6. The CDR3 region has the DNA TGTGCCAGCTCACCACCTGGGCAGGGGGCGTCCATATATTTT. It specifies CASSPPGQGASIYF.

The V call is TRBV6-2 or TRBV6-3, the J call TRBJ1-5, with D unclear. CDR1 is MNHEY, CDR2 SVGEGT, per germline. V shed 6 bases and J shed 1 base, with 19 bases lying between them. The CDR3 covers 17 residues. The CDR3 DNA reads TGTGCCAGCAGCCTCGGGAGGCCAATACAGAGCAATCAGCCCCAGCATTTT. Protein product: CASSLGRPIQSNQPQHF.

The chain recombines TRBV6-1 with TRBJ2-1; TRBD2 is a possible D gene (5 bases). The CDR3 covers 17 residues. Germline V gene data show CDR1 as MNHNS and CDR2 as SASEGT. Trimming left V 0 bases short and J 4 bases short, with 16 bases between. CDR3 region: CASSEATIYGGYNEQFF. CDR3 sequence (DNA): TGTGCCAGCAGTGAAGCGACAATCTATGGCGGGTACAATGAGCAGTTCTTC.

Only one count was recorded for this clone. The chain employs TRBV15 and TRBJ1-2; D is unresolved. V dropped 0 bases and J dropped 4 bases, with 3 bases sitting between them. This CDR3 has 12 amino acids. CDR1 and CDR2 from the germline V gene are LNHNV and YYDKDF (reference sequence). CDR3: CATSRDIYGYTF. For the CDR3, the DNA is TGTGCCACCAGCAGAGATATCTATGGCTACACCTTC.

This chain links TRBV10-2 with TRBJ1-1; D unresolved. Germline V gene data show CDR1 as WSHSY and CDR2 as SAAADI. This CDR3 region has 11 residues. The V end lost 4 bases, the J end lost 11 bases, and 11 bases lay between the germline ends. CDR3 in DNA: TGCGCCAGCAGTGGAGGCGGCTTGGCTTTCTTT. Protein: CASSGGGLAFF.

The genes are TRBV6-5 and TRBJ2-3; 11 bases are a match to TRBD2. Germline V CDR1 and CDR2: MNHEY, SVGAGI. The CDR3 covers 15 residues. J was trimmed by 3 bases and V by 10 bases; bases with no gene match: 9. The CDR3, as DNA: TGTGCCACCCTCCTACGGACTAGCGGGACAGATACGCAGTATTTT. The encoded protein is CATLLRTSGTDTQYF.

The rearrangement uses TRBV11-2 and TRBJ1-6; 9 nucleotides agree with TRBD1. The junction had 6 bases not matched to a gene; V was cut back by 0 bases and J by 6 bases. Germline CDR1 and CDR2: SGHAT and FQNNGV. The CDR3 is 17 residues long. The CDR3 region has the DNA TGTGCCAGCAGCTTAGATCTGGCGGGACAGGGTAATTCACCCCTCCACTTT. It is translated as CASSLDLAGQGNSPLHF. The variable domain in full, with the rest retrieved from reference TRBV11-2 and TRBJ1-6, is EAGVAQSPRYKIIEKRQSVAFWCNPISGHATLYWYQQILGQGPKLLIQFQNNGVVDDSQLPKDRFSAERLKGVDSTLKIQPAKLEDSAVYLCASSLDLAGQGNSPLHFGNGTRLTVT.

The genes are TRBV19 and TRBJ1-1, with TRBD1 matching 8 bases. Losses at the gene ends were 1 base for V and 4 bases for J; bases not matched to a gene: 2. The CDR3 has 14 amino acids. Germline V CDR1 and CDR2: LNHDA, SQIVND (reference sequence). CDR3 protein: CASSIVTGGTEAFF. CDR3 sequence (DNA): TGTGCCAGTAGTATAGTTACAGGGGGCACTGAAGCTTTCTTT.

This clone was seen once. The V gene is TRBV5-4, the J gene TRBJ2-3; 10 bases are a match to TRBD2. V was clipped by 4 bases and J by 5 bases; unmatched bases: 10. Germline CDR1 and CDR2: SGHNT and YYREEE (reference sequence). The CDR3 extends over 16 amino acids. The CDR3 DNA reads TGTGCCAGCAGCCGGACTAGCGGATCGGGGGAAGATACGCAGTATTTT. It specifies CASSRTSGSGEDTQYF.

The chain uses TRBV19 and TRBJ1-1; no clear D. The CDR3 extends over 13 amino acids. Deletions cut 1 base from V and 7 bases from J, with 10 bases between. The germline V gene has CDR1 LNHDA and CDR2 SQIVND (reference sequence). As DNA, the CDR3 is TGTGCCAGTAGTATAGTATGGCGGAGTGAAGCTTTCTTT. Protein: CASSIVWRSEAFF. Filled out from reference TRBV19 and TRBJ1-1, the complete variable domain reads DGGITQSPKYLFRKEGQNVTLSCEQNLNHDAMYWYRQDPGQGLRLIYYSQIVNDFQKGDIAEGYSVSREKKESFPLTVTSAQKNPTAFYLCASSIVWRSEAFFGQGTRLTVV.

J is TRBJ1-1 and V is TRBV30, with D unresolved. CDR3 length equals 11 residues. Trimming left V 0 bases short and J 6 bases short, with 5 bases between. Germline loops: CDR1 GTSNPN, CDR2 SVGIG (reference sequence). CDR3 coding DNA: TGTGCCTGGAGTGTCGTCTCTGAAGCTTTCTTT. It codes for CAWSVVSEAFF.

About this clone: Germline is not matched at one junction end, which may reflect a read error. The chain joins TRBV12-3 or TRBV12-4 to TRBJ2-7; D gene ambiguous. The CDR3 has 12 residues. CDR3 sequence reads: CASSLLSHEQYF. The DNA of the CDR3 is TGTGCCAGCAGTTTACTCTCCCACGAGCAGTACTTC.

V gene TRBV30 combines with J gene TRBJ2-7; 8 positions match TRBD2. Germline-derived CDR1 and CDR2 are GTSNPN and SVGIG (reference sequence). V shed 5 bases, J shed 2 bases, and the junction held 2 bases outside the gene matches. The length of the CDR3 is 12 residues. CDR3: CAWRGGTYEQYF. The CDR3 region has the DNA TGTGCCTGGCGGGGGGGTACCTACGAGCAGTACTTC.

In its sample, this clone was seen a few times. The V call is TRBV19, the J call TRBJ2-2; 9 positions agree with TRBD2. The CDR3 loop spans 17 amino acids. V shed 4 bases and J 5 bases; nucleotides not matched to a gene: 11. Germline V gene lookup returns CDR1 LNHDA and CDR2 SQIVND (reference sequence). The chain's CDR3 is CASSNGAGGPRTGELFF. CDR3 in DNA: TGTGCCAGTAGTAACGGGGCGGGAGGGCCGAGGACCGGGGAGCTGTTTTTT.

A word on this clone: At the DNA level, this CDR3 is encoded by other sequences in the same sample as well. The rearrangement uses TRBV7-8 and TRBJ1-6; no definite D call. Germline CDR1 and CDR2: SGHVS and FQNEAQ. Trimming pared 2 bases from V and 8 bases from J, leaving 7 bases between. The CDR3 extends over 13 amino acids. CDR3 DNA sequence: TGTGCCAGCAGCTTAAGCGGGGATTCACCCCTCCACTTT. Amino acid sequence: CASSLSGDSPLHF.

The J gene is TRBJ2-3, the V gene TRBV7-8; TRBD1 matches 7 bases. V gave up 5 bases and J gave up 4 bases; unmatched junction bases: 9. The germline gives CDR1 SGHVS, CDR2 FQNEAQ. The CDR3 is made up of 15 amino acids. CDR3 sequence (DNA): TGTGCCAGCAGCACCCGGGACAGCTACTCAGATACGCAGTATTTT. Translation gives CASSTRDSYSDTQYF.

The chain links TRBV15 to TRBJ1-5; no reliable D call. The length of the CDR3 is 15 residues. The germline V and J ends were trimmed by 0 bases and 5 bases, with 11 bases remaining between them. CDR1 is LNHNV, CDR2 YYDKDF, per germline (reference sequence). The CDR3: CATSRDFTGYQPQHF. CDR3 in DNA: TGTGCCACCAGCAGAGATTTCACGGGATATCAGCCCCAGCATTTT. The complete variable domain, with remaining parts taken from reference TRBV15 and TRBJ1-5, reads DAMVIQNPRYQVTQFGKPVTLSCSQTLNHNVMYWYQQKSSQAPKLLFHYYDKDFNNEADTPDNFQSRRPNTSFCFLDIRSPGLGDTAMYLCATSRDFTGYQPQHFGDGTRLSIL.

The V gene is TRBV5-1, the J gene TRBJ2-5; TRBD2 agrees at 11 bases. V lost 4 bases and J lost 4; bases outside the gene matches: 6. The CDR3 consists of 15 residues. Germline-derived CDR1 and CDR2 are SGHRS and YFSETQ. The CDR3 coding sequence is TGCGCCAGCAGCGATACCGGGACTAGCGGAGAGACCCAGTACTTC. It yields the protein CASSDTGTSGETQYF.

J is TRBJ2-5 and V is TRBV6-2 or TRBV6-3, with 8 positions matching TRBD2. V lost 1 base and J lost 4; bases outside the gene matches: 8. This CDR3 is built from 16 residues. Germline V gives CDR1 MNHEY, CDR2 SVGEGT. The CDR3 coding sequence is TGTGCCAGCAGTTACTTCACAGCGGGAGATGCAGAGACCCAGTACTTC. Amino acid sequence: CASSYFTAGDAETQYF.

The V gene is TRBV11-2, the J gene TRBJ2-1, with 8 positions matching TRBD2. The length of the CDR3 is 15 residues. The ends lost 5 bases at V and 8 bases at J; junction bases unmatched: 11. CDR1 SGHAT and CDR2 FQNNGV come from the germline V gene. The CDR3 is CASSLSGRSWDEQFF. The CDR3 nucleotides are TGTGCCAGCAGCCTGAGCGGGAGATCGTGGGATGAGCAGTTCTTC.

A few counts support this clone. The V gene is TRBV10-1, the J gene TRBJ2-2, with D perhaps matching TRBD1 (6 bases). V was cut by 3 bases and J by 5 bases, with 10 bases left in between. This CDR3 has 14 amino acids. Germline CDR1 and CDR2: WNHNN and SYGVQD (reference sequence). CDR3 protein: CASSEQQGTGELFF. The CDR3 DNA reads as TGCGCCAGCAGTGAACAACAGGGAACCGGGGAGCTGTTTTTT.

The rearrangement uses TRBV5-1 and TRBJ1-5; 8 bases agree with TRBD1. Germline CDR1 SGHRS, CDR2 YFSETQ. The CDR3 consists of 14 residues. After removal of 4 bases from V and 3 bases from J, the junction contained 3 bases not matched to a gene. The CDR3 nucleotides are TGCGCCAGCAGCACGGGACAGGCCAATCAGCCCCAGCATTTT. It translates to CASSTGQANQPQHF. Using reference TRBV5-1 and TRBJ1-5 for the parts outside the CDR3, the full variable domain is KAGVTQTPRYLIKTRGQQVTLSCSPISGHRSVSWYQQTPGQGLQFLFEYFSETQRNKGNFPGRFSGRQFSNSRSEMNVSTLELGDSALYLCASSTGQANQPQHFGDGTRLSIL.

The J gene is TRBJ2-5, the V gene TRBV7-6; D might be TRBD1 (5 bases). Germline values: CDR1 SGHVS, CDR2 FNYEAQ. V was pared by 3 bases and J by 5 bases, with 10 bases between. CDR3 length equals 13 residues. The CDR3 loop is CASSFQGRETQYF. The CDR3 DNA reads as TGTGCCAGCAGCTTCCAGGGAAGGGAGACCCAGTACTTC.

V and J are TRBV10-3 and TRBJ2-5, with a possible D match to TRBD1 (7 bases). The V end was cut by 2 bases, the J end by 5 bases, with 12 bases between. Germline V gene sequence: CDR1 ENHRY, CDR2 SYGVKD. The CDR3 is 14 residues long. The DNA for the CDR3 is TGTGCCATCAGTGAGGGAGGGACAGATGAGACCCAGTACTTC. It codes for CAISEGGTDETQYF.

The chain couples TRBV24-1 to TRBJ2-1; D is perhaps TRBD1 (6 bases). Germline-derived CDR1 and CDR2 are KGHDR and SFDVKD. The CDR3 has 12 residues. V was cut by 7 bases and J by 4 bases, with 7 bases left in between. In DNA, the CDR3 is TGTGCCACCAGCGGACAGTACAATGAGCAGTTCTTC. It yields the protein CATSGQYNEQFF.